This T cell receptor (beta chain) originates from a study of cytomegalovirus exposure and HLA in healthy donors. Study findings and constraints: A classifier reportedly called cytomegalovirus status with high sensitivity and specificity. Excluded: some indistinguishable V segments such as TRBV6-2 and TRBV6-3.

Per the germline V gene, CDR1 is LGHNA and CDR2 is YNFKEQ. The V end was cut by 0 bases, the J end by 15 bases, with 21 bases between. This CDR3 has 15 residues. This clone occurred a few times. Its specificity is not known. PCR used 60 Vbeta primers and 13 Jbeta primers. TCRdb keeps only in-frame clones here, not all; method: immunoSEQ multiplex PCR. The sample shows 110,000 to 150,000 clones, 78% of them seen only once. The sample consisted of PBMCs. This chain links TRBV4-2 with TRBJ2-1; weak D call: TRBD2 (6 bases). The source of this sequence is a female donor in good health and CMV-seronegative. CDR3 region: CASSQETSIGGPGFF. The CDR3 coding sequence is TGTGCCAGCAGCCAAGAGACTAGTATCGGGGGTCCCGGGTTCTTC.